This T cell receptor beta chain stems from a study of blood T cell repertoires in COVID-19. Whole-study context: Both acute and convalescent COVID-19 samples were obtained from the United States, Italy and Spain. T cells, B-cell-depleted T cells, or PBMCs supplied cDNA or gDNA.

This clone showed up just once. Authors' processing steps: By means of reference gene primer amplification, nucleated cell counts were estimated. Assay: immunoSEQ multiplex PCR; the TCRdb copy retains only in-frame clones and omits some. That table is the source of V, J and clone size, and D and trimming were worked out from the DNA. The sample includes roughly 14,000 clones, about 79% of them seen just once. V dropped 5 bases and J dropped 6; count of bases not matched to a gene: 8. Germline CDR1 and CDR2: MNHNY and SVGAGI (reference sequence). The CDR3 is made up of 15 amino acids. The clonotype was recovered from a woman between 50 and 59 years old with active or convalescent COVID-19. The chain has TRBV6-6 and TRBJ2-7, with TRBD2 matching 12 bases. Sequencing used peripheral blood. CDR3: CASSQRLAGVIEQYF. The CDR3 nucleotides read TGTGCCAGCAGTCAAAGACTAGCGGGAGTTATCGAGCAGTACTTC.